Below are 32 T cell receptor beta chains sequenced from a single sample in a study of T cell changes during pregnancy in multiple sclerosis. Method: immunoSEQ multiplex PCR; TCRdb's copy keeps in-frame clones and lacks some. Seen here are roughly 57,000 clones, 80% to 90% observed once, and the top ten hold 2% to 3%. Sample: peripheral blood, taken in the first trimester of pregnancy. These receptor sequences come from a female donor with multiple sclerosis, enrolled in a pregnancy study.

The gene calls are TRBV5-1 and TRBJ2-3, with a tentative D call TRBD2 (5 bases). The length of the CDR3 is 17 residues. The V gene lost 1 base and the J gene lost 3 bases, with 18 bases spanning the gap. Per germline, CDR1 SGHRS and CDR2 YFSETQ. Written as DNA, the CDR3 is TGCGCCAGCAGCTTGCGGGATACAGCGCGATGGACAGATACGCAGTATTTT. It yields the protein CASSLRDTARWTDTQYF.

This clone was seen only once. V gene TRBV7-2 combines with J gene TRBJ2-3; maybe TRBD2 (6 bases). The V end was cut by 7 bases, the J end by 4 bases, with 12 bases between. The length of the CDR3 is 13 residues. The germline V gene has CDR1 SGHTA and CDR2 FQGNSA. The CDR3 region has the DNA TGTGCCAGCACCCTACTAGCTTCAGATACGCAGTATTTT. Translating gives CASTLLASDTQYF. Complete variable domain (other parts from reference TRBV7-2 and TRBJ2-3): GAGVSQSPSNKVTEKGKDVELRCDPISGHTALYWYRQSLGQGLEFLIYFQGNSAPDKSGLPSDRFSAERTGGSVSTLTIQRTQQEDSAVYLCASTLLASDTQYFGPGTRLTVL.

The chain is built from TRBV5-1 and TRBJ1-2; D is undetermined. The germline V and J ends were trimmed by 0 bases and 4 bases, with 7 bases remaining between them. CDR3 size: 13 residues. Per germline, CDR1 SGHRS and CDR2 YFSETQ. CDR3 residues: CASSLDASYGYTF. The CDR3 DNA sequence: TGCGCCAGCAGCTTGGATGCCAGCTATGGCTACACCTTC.

The chain has TRBV19 and TRBJ2-3; D might be TRBD2 (5 bases). The CDR3 spans 14 residues. Germline CDR1 and CDR2: LNHDA and SQIVND (reference sequence). V gave up 5 bases and J gave up 2 bases, with 11 bases separating them. The CDR3 coding sequence is TGTGCCAGTAGTGCTAGCCTAAACACAGATACGCAGTATTTT. The encoded protein is CASSASLNTDTQYF.

The rearrangement links TRBV2 to TRBJ2-7, with 7 bases matching TRBD1. The germline V gene encodes CDR1 SNHLY and CDR2 FYNNEI. V was pared by 4 bases and J by 3 bases, with 6 bases of the junction left unmatched. This CDR3 has 14 residues. For the CDR3, the DNA is TGTGCCAGCAGTGCCCGGGACAGAAGCTACGAGCAGTACTTC. Translation gives CASSARDRSYEQYF. Together with reference TRBV2 and TRBJ2-7, the CDR3 gives the full variable domain: EPEVTQTPSHQVTQMGQEVILRCVPISNHLYFYWYRQILGQKVEFLVSFYNNEISEKSEIFDDQFSVERPDGSNFTLKIRSTKLEDSAMYFCASSARDRSYEQYFGPGTRLTVT.

Of note for this clone: Other DNA sequences of this sample code for an identical CDR3. The genes are TRBV6-5 and TRBJ2-7, with 8 positions matching TRBD2. CDR1 is MNHEY and CDR2 is SVGAGI in the germline V gene. There are 16 residues in the CDR3. The ends lost 0 bases at V and 0 bases at J; junction bases unmatched: 4. The CDR3 loop reads CASSYSSGGSSYEQYF. In DNA form, the CDR3 reads TGTGCCAGCAGTTACTCGAGCGGGGGATCCTCCTACGAGCAGTACTTC.

This sequence joins TRBV5-8 and TRBJ1-1; possible D gene TRBD1, 6 bases. V lost 5 bases to trimming and J lost 5 bases, with 16 bases between them. The CDR3 has 14 residues. Germline V lookup: CDR1 SGHTS, CDR2 YDEGEE. CDR3 DNA sequence: TGTGCCAGCAGACATAGGGGGAAAAAGACTGAAGCTTTCTTT. This codes for CASRHRGKKTEAFF.

The chain joins TRBV19 to TRBJ2-7; 9 bases map to TRBD1. CDR1 is LNHDA and CDR2 is SQIVND in the germline V gene (reference sequence). This CDR3 is 15 amino acids long. The junction had 9 bases not matched to a gene; V was cut back by 6 bases and J by 3 bases. Here the CDR3 reads CASSPDRGTIYEQYF. The CDR3 DNA sequence: TGTGCCAGTAGCCCTGACAGGGGGACTATCTACGAGCAGTACTTC.

V and J are TRBV6-4 and TRBJ1-2, with a tentative D call TRBD1 (5 bases). V shed 5 bases and J shed 8 bases, with 15 bases lying between them. The CDR3 is 13 residues long. Germline CDR1 reads MRHNA; CDR2 reads SNTAGT. This chain's CDR3 is CASSPRGRDGYTF. The CDR3 region has the DNA TGTGCCAGCAGTCCTAGAGGGCGGGACGGCTACACCTTC.

This sequence joins TRBV27 and TRBJ1-5; D is unresolved. The germline V gene has CDR1 MNHEY and CDR2 SMNVEV (reference sequence). The CDR3 runs to 13 residues. The V end lost 2 bases, the J end lost 5 bases, and 7 bases lay between the germline ends. The CDR3 bases are TGTGCCAGCAGTTTAATGGGAGATCAGCCCCAGCATTTT. Its protein product is CASSLMGDQPQHF.

This rearrangement joins TRBV27 to TRBJ2-7, with TRBD2 matching over 9 bases. Trimming took 5 bases from V and 3 from J; bases not matched to a gene: 17. The CDR3 covers 18 residues. The germline V gene has CDR1 MNHEY and CDR2 SMNVEV (reference sequence). CDR3 sequence: CASSPFASGTLSLYEQYF. DNA of the CDR3: TGTGCCAGCAGTCCGTTCGCTAGCGGGACCTTATCCCTCTACGAGCAGTACTTC.

The rearrangement links TRBV5-1 to TRBJ1-4; D is ambiguous. The CDR3 is 14 amino acids. Deletions cut 0 bases from V and 3 bases from J, with 6 bases between. Germline CDR1 is SGHRS and CDR2 is YFSETQ. The CDR3 protein is CASSLGRANEKLFF. Here the CDR3 DNA reads TGCGCCAGCAGCTTGGGGAGGGCTAATGAAAAACTGTTTTTT.

This rearrangement joins TRBV19 to TRBJ2-1; the match to TRBD2 covers 9 bases. Germline V gives CDR1 LNHDA, CDR2 SQIVND (reference sequence). V shed 3 bases and J 6 bases; nucleotides not matched to a gene: 6. CDR3 length equals 15 residues. DNA for the CDR3: TGTGCCAGTAGTATCAGCGCGGGGGGGCCCAATGAGCAGTTCTTC. Translation gives CASSISAGGPNEQFF.

This chain joins TRBV18 and TRBJ2-3; 8 nucleotides line up with TRBD2. The germline gives CDR1 KGHSH, CDR2 LQKENI. The CDR3 covers 17 residues. The V segment lost 2 bases and the J segment 4 bases; nucleotides outside the gene matches: 11. Here the CDR3 reads CASSPFGTEAGADTQYF. As DNA, the CDR3 is TGTGCCAGCTCACCATTCGGTACTGAAGCGGGGGCAGATACGCAGTATTTT.

The rearrangement links TRBV9 to TRBJ2-3, with D possibly TRBD2 on 7 matching bases. V was clipped by 2 bases and J by 2 bases, with 12 bases between them. The germline V gene encodes CDR1 SGDLS and CDR2 YYNGEE. The CDR3 contains 15 residues. This chain's CDR3 is CASSVWGGNTDTQYF. The DNA for the CDR3 is TGTGCCAGCAGCGTCTGGGGGGGCAACACAGATACGCAGTATTTT.

The V gene is TRBV7-2, the J gene TRBJ2-1; no reliable D call. CDR1 SGHTA and CDR2 FQGNSA come from the germline V gene. The CDR3 sequence is 14 residues long. V shed 2 bases and J shed 10 bases, with 15 bases lying between them. CDR3 sequence reads: CASSLQVLGLEQFF. CDR3 nucleotides: TGTGCCAGCAGCTTACAAGTATTGGGCCTCGAGCAGTTCTTC.

This chain connects TRBV19 to TRBJ1-1; TRBD1 agrees at 7 bases. This CDR3 spans 15 amino acids. The J segment lost 2 bases and the V segment lost 5 bases, leaving 8 bases of the junction unmatched. CDR1 and CDR2 (germline): LNHDA, SQIVND (reference sequence). CDR3 protein: CASSFPGQINTEAFF. The CDR3 coding sequence is TGTGCCAGTAGTTTTCCGGGACAGATAAACACTGAAGCTTTCTTT.

This chain uses TRBV29-1 with TRBJ1-1, with a possible D match to TRBD1 (5 bases). Trimming took off 4 bases at V and 4 bases at J, with 7 bases between the two ends. Germline V lookup: CDR1 SQVTM, CDR2 ANQGSEA. The CDR3 is 11 residues long. In nucleotides, the CDR3 is TGCAGCGTTGCTAGGGGCACTGAAGCTTTCTTT. Translation: CSVARGTEAFF.

The chain uses TRBV11-2 and TRBJ2-7, with a possible D match to TRBD2 (5 bases). Trimming left V 5 bases short and J 1 base short, with 12 bases between. Germline V CDR1 and CDR2: SGHAT, FQNNGV. The CDR3 contains 14 residues. Here the CDR3 reads CASSLQEGSYEQYF. DNA of the CDR3: TGTGCCAGCAGCCTTCAAGAGGGATCCTACGAGCAGTACTTC.

This chain uses TRBV4-1 with TRBJ2-1, with D unclear. Trimming cost V 1 base and J 7 bases, with 8 bases left between them. The CDR3 is made up of 13 amino acids. The germline V gene has CDR1 MGHRA and CDR2 YSYEKL. The CDR3 bases are TGCGCCAGCAGCCAAGGAGTTATAAATGAGCAGTTCTTC. As protein: CASSQGVINEQFF.

This clone was counted a few times. The gene calls are TRBV27 and TRBJ2-7; 9 bases fit TRBD2. The CDR3 runs to 13 residues. The V segment lost 8 bases and the J segment 7 bases; nucleotides outside the gene matches: 9. The germline gives CDR1 MNHEY, CDR2 SMNVEV (reference sequence). The chain's CDR3 is CASRLAGWQEQYF. The CDR3 DNA reads TGTGCCAGCCGTCTAGCGGGATGGCAGGAGCAGTACTTC.

This clone is a singleton in its sample. The genes are TRBV6-5 and TRBJ2-7; 9 bases are shared with TRBD1. CDR1 is MNHEY, CDR2 SVGAGI, per germline. CDR3 size: 15 residues. J lost 5 bases, V lost 4 bases, and 9 bases had no gene match. The CDR3 protein is CASSWLTGGGHEQYF. The CDR3 bases are TGTGCCAGCAGTTGGTTGACAGGGGGTGGCCACGAGCAGTACTTC.

The chain joins TRBV4-2 to TRBJ2-5, with TRBD2 matching over 16 bases. Germline V gene lookup returns CDR1 LGHNA and CDR2 YNFKEQ. V was pared by 4 bases and J by 1 base, with 3 bases of the junction left unmatched. This CDR3 has 17 residues. The CDR3 DNA reads as TGTGCCAGCAGCCCTGGGACTAGCGGGAGGGCCCAAGAGACCCAGTACTTC. It is translated as CASSPGTSGRAQETQYF.

This chain joins TRBV30 and TRBJ2-5; D is unclear. The CDR3 loop spans 13 amino acids. The germline gives CDR1 GTSNPN, CDR2 SVGIG (reference sequence). Trimming cost V 2 bases and J 5 bases, with 12 bases left between them. The CDR3 sequence: CAWSSNLEETQYF. As DNA, the CDR3 is TGTGCCTGGAGTAGTAATTTAGAGGAGACCCAGTACTTC.

The chain uses TRBV5-5 and TRBJ2-1; 8 bases align to TRBD2. The trim removed 2 bases at V and 8 bases at J, leaving 9 bases unmatched. Per germline, CDR1 SGHKS and CDR2 YYEKEE (reference sequence). This CDR3 is 15 amino acids long. CDR3: CASSFSGATNDEQFF. The CDR3 DNA sequence: TGTGCCAGCAGCTTTAGCGGGGCAACGAATGATGAGCAGTTCTTC.

The J gene is TRBJ1-2, the V gene TRBV7-3; no clear D. The CDR3 spans 13 residues. Per the germline V gene, CDR1 is SGHTA and CDR2 is FQGTGA. The V gene lost 1 base and the J gene lost 5 bases, with 8 bases spanning the gap. The chain's CDR3 is CASSLNAGYGYTF. The CDR3 nucleotides are TGTGCCAGCAGCTTAAATGCGGGGTATGGCTACACCTTC.

This clone was observed a single time. The rearrangement links TRBV19 to TRBJ2-1; tentative D call: TRBD1 (5 bases). Trimming stripped 8 bases from V and 0 bases from J, with 17 bases between. In germline, CDR1 is LNHDA, CDR2 SQIVND (reference sequence). CDR3 length: 16 amino acids. In nucleotides, the CDR3 is TGTGCCAGTTGCGAGATTCACAGGTTCTCCTACAATGAGCAGTTCTTC. Its translation is CASCEIHRFSYNEQFF. The full variable domain, completed using reference TRBV19 and TRBJ2-1, is DGGITQSPKYLFRKEGQNVTLSCEQNLNHDAMYWYRQDPGQGLRLIYYSQIVNDFQKGDIAEGYSVSREKKESFPLTVTSAQKNPTAFYLCASCEIHRFSYNEQFFGPGTRLTVL.

The V gene is TRBV5-8, the J gene TRBJ2-1, with TRBD2 matching 7 bases. V gave up 0 bases and J gave up 0 bases; unmatched junction bases: 6. Germline loops: CDR1 SGHTS, CDR2 YDEGEE. The CDR3 extends over 17 amino acids. The CDR3 reads CASSLGMGGSSYNEQFF. DNA of the CDR3: TGTGCCAGCAGCTTGGGCATGGGGGGGAGCTCCTACAATGAGCAGTTCTTC. Full variable domain (rest looked up from reference TRBV5-8 and TRBJ2-1): EAGVTQSPTHLIKTRGQQATLRCSPISGHTSVYWYQQALGLGLQFLLWYDEGEERNRGNFPPRFSGRQFPNYSSELNVNALELEDSALYLCASSLGMGGSSYNEQFFGPGTRLTVL.

The chain has TRBV6-5 and TRBJ1-4; 10 nucleotides align to TRBD1. Looked up from germline, CDR1 is MNHEY and CDR2 is SVGAGI. CDR3 length equals 14 residues. The J segment lost 5 bases and the V segment lost 7 bases, leaving 4 bases of the junction unmatched. CDR3 sequence (DNA): TGTGCCAGCAATTGGGGACAGGGGAATGAAAAACTGTTTTTT. Translating it yields CASNWGQGNEKLFF.

The chain recombines TRBV10-3 with TRBJ2-3; TRBD2 matches 10 bases. Germline-derived CDR1 and CDR2 are ENHRY and SYGVKD. With 2 bases clipped from V and 2 bases from J, the junction kept 16 bases outside the gene matches. CDR3 size: 20 residues. CDR3 bases: TGTGCCATCAGTGAGCCCCAGGGCGGGACTAGCGAGACCTTCACAGATACGCAGTATTTT. This gives the protein CAISEPQGGTSETFTDTQYF.

This chain uses TRBV27 with TRBJ1-2; possible D gene TRBD1, 6 bases. Germline CDR1 MNHEY, CDR2 SMNVEV (reference sequence). This CDR3 is 16 amino acids long. V was cut by 5 bases and J by 3 bases, with 19 bases left in between. The CDR3 DNA reads as TGTGCCAGCAGTCGAGTGACAGGTGGGAACGACTATGGCTACACCTTC. Amino acids: CASSRVTGGNDYGYTF.

In this sample, this clone turned up once. This chain uses TRBV9 with TRBJ1-2; the D gene is possibly TRBD1 (6 bases). The germline V gene has CDR1 SGDLS and CDR2 YYNGEE. The V end was cut by 3 bases, the J end by 0 bases, with 12 bases between. The CDR3 runs 15 residues. CDR3 protein: CASSAGEGANYGYTF. CDR3 nucleotides: TGTGCCAGCAGCGCCGGGGAGGGGGCTAACTATGGCTACACCTTC. The full variable domain, its missing parts supplied by reference TRBV9 and TRBJ1-2, is DSGVTQTPKHLITATGQRVTLRCSPRSGDLSVYWYQQSLDQGLQFLIQYYNGEERAKGNILERFSAQQFPDLHSELNLSSLELGDSALYFCASSAGEGANYGYTFGSGTRLTVV.